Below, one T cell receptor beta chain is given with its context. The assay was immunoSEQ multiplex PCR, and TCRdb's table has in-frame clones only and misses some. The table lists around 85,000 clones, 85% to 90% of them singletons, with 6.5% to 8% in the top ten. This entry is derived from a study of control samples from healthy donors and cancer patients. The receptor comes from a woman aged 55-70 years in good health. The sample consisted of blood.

This CDR3 is CASSLVSYFNYGYTF. For the CDR3, the DNA is TGTGCCAGCAGCTTAGTTTCCTACTTTAACTATGGCTACACCTTC. The chain employs TRBV7-2 and TRBJ1-2, with D uncertain. The ends were cut back, 1 base at V and 1 base at J, with 10 bases in the middle. The CDR3 consists of 15 residues. CDR1 and CDR2 from the germline V gene are SGHTA and FQGNSA. The full variable domain, its missing parts supplied by reference TRBV7-2 and TRBJ1-2, is GAGVSQSPSNKVTEKGKDVELRCDPISGHTALYWYRQSLGQGLEFLIYFQGNSAPDKSGLPSDRFSAERTGGSVSTLTIQRTQQEDSAVYLCASSLVSYFNYGYTFGSGTRLTVV.